The 4 T cell receptor beta chains listed next were all sequenced from one sample in a study of T cells after yellow fever vaccination. A single record per CDR3 protein comes from TCRdb applying MiXCR to the 5' RACE reads. Of roughly 50,000 distinct CDR3 sequences in the sample, 7% to 8.5% were seen once. The sequences come from CD8+ T cells sorted from PBMCs, collected more than 14 days after the first yellow fever vaccination. Source of these receptors: a man aged 18-30 years who received the YFV17D yellow fever vaccine.

This clonotype was picked up a small number of times. The chain links TRBV25-1 to TRBJ1-5; D remains ambiguous. CDR3 length equals 12 residues. Germline V gives CDR1 MGHDK, CDR2 SYGVNS. Between the trimmed V and J ends, which lost 4 bases and 7 bases, there was a span of 8 bases. For the CDR3, the DNA is TGTGCCAGCAGTGCCGCTGGGCAGCCCCAGCATTTT. Its protein product is CASSAAGQPQHF.

This clonotype has ten or more counts. The V call is TRBV12-3 or TRBV12-4, the J call TRBJ2-5, with D uncertain. The CDR3 extends over 13 amino acids. The V end was cut by 1 base, the J end by 2 bases, with 5 bases between. CDR3 amino acids: CASSLVPQETQYF. For the CDR3, the DNA is TGTGCCAGCAGTTTAGTTCCACAAGAGACCCAGTACTTC.

On this clonotype itself: A much larger clone differs by one base, so this may be a read error. The rearrangement joins TRBV27 to TRBJ2-5, with 12 bases aligning to TRBD2. V was clipped by 8 bases and J by 5 bases; unmatched bases: 3. The CDR3 loop spans 13 amino acids. CDR1 is MNHEY, CDR2 SMNVEV, per germline (reference sequence). The chain's CDR3 is CASSTSGSETQYF. CDR3 sequence (DNA): TGTGCCAGCTCGACTAGCGGGAGTGAGACCCAGTACTTC.

About this clonotype: Just one base apart from a much larger clone, this may be a read error. CDR3 DNA: TGTGCCAGCATCTTAATGGTTCGGGGTGAGCAGTTCTTC. Its protein is CASILMVRGEQFF. The chain combines TRBV7-6 with TRBJ2-1, with D possibly TRBD2 on 5 matching bases. CDR3 length: 13 amino acids. Looked up from germline, CDR1 is SGHVS and CDR2 is FNYEAQ.